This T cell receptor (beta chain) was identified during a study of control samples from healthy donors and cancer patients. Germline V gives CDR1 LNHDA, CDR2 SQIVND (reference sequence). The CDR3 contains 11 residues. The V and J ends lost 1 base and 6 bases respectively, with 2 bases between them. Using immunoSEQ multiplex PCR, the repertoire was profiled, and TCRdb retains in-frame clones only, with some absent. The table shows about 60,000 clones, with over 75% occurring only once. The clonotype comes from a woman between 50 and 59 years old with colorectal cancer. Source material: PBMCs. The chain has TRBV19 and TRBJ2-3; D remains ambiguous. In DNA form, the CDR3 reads TGTGCCAGTAGTATAGCGGATACGCAGTATTTT. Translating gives CASSIADTQYF.